This T cell receptor beta chain is drawn from a study of T cell responses to AZD1222 COVID-19 vaccine. About the research overall: Second doses that came at about 4 or about 12 weeks were put together.

Note on this clone: Antigen: not known.

Points from the study as a whole: Sampled repertoires all dated from after the peak T cell response. Clonal diversity was possibly underestimated; the donors were predominantly white British and more often female. At baseline, just 6 or 7 AZD1222 recipients tested seropositive.

Measured with immunoSEQ multiplex PCR; TCRdb has only the in-frame clones, and not every one. Here the sample spans fewer than 100,000 clones, around 90% being singletons. The CDR3 runs to 15 residues. Per the germline V gene, CDR1 is MNHEY and CDR2 is SVGAGI. V was pared by 4 bases and J by 4 bases, with 16 bases between. This chain joins TRBV6-5 and TRBJ1-2, with D uncertain. The sequencing here drew on peripheral blood, taken on day 0 of AZD1222 vaccination. This receptor was taken from an adult in good health. CDR3 amino acids: CASSSPSEGGYGYTF. CDR3 bases: TGTGCCAGCAGTTCCCCGTCGGAGGGCGGCTATGGCTACACCTTC.